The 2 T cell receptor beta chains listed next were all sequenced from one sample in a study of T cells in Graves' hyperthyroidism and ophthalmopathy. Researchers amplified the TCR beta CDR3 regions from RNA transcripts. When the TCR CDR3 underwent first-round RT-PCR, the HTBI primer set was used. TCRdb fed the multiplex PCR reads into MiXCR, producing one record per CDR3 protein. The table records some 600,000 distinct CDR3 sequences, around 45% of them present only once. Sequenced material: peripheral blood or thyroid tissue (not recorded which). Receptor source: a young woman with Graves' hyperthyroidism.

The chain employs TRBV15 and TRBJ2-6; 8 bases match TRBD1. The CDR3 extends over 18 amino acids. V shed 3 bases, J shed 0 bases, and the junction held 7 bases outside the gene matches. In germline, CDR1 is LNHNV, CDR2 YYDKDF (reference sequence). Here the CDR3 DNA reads TGTGCCACCAGCAGCCACGGACAGGGCCGCTCTGGGGCCAACGTCCTGACTTTC. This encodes CATSSHGQGRSGANVLTF. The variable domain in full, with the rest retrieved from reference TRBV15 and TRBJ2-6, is DAMVIQNPRYQVTQFGKPVTLSCSQTLNHNVMYWYQQKSSQAPKLLFHYYDKDFNNEADTPDNFQSRRPNTSFCFLDIRSPGLGDTAMYLCATSSHGQGRSGANVLTFGAGSRLTVL.

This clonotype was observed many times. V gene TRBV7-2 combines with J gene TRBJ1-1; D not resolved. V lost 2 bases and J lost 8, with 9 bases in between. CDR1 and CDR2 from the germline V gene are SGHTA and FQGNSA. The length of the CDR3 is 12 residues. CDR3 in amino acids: CASSLYSGEAFF. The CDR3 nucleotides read TGTGCCAGCAGCTTATATTCGGGGGAAGCTTTCTTT.